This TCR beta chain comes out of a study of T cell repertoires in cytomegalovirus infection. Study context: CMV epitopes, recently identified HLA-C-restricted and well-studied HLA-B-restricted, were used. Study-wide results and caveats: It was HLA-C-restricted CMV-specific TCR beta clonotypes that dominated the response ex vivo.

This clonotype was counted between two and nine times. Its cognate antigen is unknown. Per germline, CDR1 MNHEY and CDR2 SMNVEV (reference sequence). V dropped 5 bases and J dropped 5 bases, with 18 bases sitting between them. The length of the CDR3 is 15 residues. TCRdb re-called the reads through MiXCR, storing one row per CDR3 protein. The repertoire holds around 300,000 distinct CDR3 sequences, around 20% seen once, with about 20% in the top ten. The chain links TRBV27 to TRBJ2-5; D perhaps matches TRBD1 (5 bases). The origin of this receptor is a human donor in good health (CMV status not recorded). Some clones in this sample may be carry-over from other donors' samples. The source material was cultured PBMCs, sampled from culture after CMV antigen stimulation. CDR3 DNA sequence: TGTGCCAGCAGTACGCCAGGGCGCGCTTCTGAGACCCAGTACTTC. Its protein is CASSTPGRASETQYF.